The clone carrying this T cell receptor beta chain was detected many times. The antigen is unknown. This entry is derived from a study of T cell repertoires in cytomegalovirus infection. Study context: It was the public TCR beta signatures that indicated both CMV infection and matching HLA type. Study-level findings and limits: Accumulated public TCR beta family frequency recognized individuals carrying CMV together with the relevant HLA.

Germline V gene data show CDR1 as SGHTA and CDR2 as FQGTGA. V dropped 1 base and J dropped 2 bases, with 12 bases sitting between them. This CDR3 comprises 16 residues. Using its own MiXCR run on the reads, TCRdb lists one record per CDR3 protein. The sample contains around 300,000 distinct CDR3 sequences, over 7.5% of which appear only once. Material for sequencing was PBMCs. This TCR derives from a human donor in good health (CMV status not recorded). Some clones in this sample may be carry-over from other donors' samples. This sequence joins TRBV7-3 and TRBJ2-1; unclear D gene. The CDR3 reads CASSLMSGIPYNEQFF. DNA of the CDR3: TGTGCCAGCAGCTTAATGTCCGGTATACCCTACAATGAGCAGTTCTTC. The whole variable domain, filled in from reference TRBV7-3 and TRBJ2-1, reads GAGVSQTPSNKVTEKGKYVELRCDPISGHTALYWYRQSLGQGPEFLIYFQGTGAADDSGLPNDRFFAVRPEGSVSTLKIQRTERGDSAVYLCASSLMSGIPYNEQFFGPGTRLTVL.